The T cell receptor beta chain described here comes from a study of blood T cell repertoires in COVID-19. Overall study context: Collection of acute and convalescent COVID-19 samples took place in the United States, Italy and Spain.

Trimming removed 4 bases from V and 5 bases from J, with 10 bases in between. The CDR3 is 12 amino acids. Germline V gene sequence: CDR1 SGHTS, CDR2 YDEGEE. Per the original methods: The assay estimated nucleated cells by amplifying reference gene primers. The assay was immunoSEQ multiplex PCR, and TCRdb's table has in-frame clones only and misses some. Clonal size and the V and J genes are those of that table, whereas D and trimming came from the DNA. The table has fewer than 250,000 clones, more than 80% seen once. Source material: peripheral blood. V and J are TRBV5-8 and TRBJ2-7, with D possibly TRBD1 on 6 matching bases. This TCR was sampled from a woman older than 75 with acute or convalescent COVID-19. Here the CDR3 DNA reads TGTGCCAGCAGCATAAACAGGGACGAGCAGTACTTC. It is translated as CASSINRDEQYF.